Sequencing of this T cell receptor (beta chain) was carried out in a study of T cells after somatic rescue of genetic block. V lost 4 bases to trimming and J lost 0 bases; unmatched junction nucleotides: 5. The CDR3 covers 17 residues. The germline gives CDR1 GTSNPN, CDR2 SVGIG (reference sequence). Clones were read by immunoSEQ multiplex PCR, and TCRdb kept only the in-frame ones, dropping some. This sample yields more than 12,000 clones, of which 71% are seen a single time; around 30% belongs to the top ten. The source material was peripheral blood mononuclear cells (PBMCs). The TCR originated in a man aged 18 to 30. The V gene is TRBV30, the J gene TRBJ2-2; 13 positions match TRBD2. CDR3: CAWKLAGGISNTGELFF. The CDR3, as DNA: TGTGCCTGGAAACTAGCGGGAGGGATCTCGAACACCGGGGAGCTGTTTTTT. The variable domain in full, completed from reference TRBV30 and TRBJ2-2, reads SQTIHQWPATLVQPVGSPLSLECTVEGTSNPNLYWYRQAAGRGLQLLFYSVGIGQISSEVPQNLSASRPQDRQFILSSKKLLLSDSGFYLCAWKLAGGISNTGELFFGEGSRLTVL.